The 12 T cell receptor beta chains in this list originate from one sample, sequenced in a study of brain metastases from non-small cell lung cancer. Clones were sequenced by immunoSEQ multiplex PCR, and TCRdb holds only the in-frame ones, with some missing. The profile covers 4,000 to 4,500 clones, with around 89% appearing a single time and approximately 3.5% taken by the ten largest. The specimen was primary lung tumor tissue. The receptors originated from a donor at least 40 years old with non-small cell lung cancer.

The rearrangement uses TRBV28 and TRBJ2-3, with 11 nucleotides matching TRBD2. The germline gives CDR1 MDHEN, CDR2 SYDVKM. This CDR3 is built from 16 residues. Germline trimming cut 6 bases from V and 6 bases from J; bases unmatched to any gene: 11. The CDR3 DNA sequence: TGTGCCAGCAGGACTAGCGGGGCACGGGAACCTGATACGCAGTATTTT. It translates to CASRTSGAREPDTQYF.

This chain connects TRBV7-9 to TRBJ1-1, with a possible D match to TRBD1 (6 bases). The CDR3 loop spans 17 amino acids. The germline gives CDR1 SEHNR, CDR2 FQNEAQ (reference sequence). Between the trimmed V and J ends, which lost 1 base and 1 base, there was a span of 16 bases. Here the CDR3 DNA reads TGTGCCAGCAGCTTAGTCGGCAGGGGCGTTGAGAACACTGAAGCTTTCTTT. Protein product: CASSLVGRGVENTEAFF.

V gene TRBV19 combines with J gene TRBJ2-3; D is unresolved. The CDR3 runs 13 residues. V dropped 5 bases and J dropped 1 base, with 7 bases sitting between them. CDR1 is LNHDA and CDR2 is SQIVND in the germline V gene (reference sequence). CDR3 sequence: CASSEQRTDTQYF. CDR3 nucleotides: TGTGCCAGTAGTGAACAGCGCACAGATACGCAGTATTTT.

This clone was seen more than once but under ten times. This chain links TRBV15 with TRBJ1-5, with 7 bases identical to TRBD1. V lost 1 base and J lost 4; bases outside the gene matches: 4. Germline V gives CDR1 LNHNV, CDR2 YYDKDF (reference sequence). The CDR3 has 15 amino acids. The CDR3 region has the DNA TGTGCCACCAGCAGAGGACAGGGAGAGAATCAGCCCCAGCATTTT. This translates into CATSRGQGENQPQHF. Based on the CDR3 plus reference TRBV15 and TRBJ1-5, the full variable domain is DAMVIQNPRYQVTQFGKPVTLSCSQTLNHNVMYWYQQKSSQAPKLLFHYYDKDFNNEADTPDNFQSRRPNTSFCFLDIRSPGLGDTAMYLCATSRGQGENQPQHFGDGTRLSIL.

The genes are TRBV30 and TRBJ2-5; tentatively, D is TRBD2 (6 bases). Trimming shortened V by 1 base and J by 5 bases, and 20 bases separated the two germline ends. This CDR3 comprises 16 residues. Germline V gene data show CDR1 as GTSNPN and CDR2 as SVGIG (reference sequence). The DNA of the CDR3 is TGTGCCTGGAGTGGGCGAGGGAGCGGGCTATGGGAGACCCAGTACTTC. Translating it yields CAWSGRGSGLWETQYF.

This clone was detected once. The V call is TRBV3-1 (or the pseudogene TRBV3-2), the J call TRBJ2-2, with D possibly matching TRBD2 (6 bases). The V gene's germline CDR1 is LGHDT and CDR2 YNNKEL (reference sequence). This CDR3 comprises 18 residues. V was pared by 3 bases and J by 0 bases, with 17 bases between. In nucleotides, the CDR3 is TGTGCCAGCAGCCATCGGGGGACCTCTCGGGCGAACACCGGGGAGCTGTTTTTT. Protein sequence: CASSHRGTSRANTGELFF.

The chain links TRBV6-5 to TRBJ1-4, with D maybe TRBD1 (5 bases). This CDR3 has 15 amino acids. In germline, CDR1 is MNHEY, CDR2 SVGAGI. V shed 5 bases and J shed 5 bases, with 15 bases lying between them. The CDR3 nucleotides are TGTGCCAGCAGTCCAGGGATGGGACCGAATGAAAAACTGTTTTTT. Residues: CASSPGMGPNEKLFF.

DNA of the CDR3: TGTGCCAGCAGTTACTCTTACAACACAGATACGCAGTATTTT. Encoded protein: CASSYSYNTDTQYF. The chain carries TRBV6-5 and TRBJ2-3, with unresolved D. The CDR3 contains 14 residues. V lost 0 bases and J 2 bases, leaving 6 bases between the germline ends. Looked up from germline, CDR1 is MNHEY and CDR2 is SVGAGI.

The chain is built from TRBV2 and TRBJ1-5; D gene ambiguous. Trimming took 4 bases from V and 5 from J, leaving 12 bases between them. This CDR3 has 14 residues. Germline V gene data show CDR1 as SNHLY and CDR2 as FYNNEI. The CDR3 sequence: CASSVGRSDQPQHF. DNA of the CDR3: TGTGCCAGCAGTGTCGGGAGATCGGATCAGCCCCAGCATTTT.

The CDR3, as DNA: TGCGCCAGCAGCTTTGGACAGGGCACCGGGGAGCTGTTTTTT. Its protein product is CASSFGQGTGELFF. The chain recombines TRBV5-1 with TRBJ2-2; 8 nucleotides align to TRBD1. V gave up 2 bases and J gave up 4 bases; unmatched junction bases: 1. Germline-derived CDR1 and CDR2 are SGHRS and YFSETQ. This CDR3 is built from 14 residues.

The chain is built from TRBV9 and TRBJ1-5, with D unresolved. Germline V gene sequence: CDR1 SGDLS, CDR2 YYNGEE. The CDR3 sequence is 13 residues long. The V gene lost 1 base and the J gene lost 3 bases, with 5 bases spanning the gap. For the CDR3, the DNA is TGTGCCAGCAGCGTAACGGACAATCAGCCCCAGCATTTT. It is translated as CASSVTDNQPQHF.

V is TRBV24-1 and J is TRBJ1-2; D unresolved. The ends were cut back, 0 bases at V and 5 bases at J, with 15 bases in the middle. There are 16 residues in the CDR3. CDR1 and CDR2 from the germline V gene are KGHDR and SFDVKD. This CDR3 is CATSDLQRDDTYGYTF. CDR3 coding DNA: TGTGCCACCAGTGATTTGCAGAGGGATGATACTTATGGCTACACCTTC.